This entry is about one T cell receptor beta chain. Clones were read by immunoSEQ multiplex PCR, and TCRdb kept only the in-frame ones, dropping some. The data contain more than 15,000 clones, about nine tenths of them seen just once; the ten biggest clones take up 4.5% to 6.5%. Locally advanced or metastatic urothelial carcinoma affected all patients. Sample numbers ranged from 1 to 8 per patient, encompassing pretreatment and on-treatment collections. The data are from a study of PD-L1 blockade in urothelial cancer. Germline V gene data show CDR1 as SGHTA and CDR2 as FQGNSA. The V and J ends lost 5 bases and 6 bases, in that order; junction bases with no gene match: 16. This CDR3 spans 16 amino acids.

The sequencing used PBMCs, collected around atezolizumab (anti-PD-L1) treatment. This chain links TRBV7-2 with TRBJ2-7; TRBD2 matches 7 bases. This receptor was identified in a man aged 50 to 60 with urothelial cancer. CDR3 protein: CASSLSSGIGTPEQYF. The CDR3 DNA follows: TGTGCCAGCAGCCTATCTAGCGGAATAGGTACTCCCGAGCAGTACTTC. The full variable domain, completed using reference TRBV7-2 and TRBJ2-7, is GAGVSQSPSNKVTEKGKDVELRCDPISGHTALYWYRQSLGQGLEFLIYFQGNSAPDKSGLPSDRFSAERTGGSVSTLTIQRTQQEDSAVYLCASSLSSGIGTPEQYFGPGTRLTVT.